The 27 T cell receptor beta chains presented below share a single source sample, sequenced in a study of blood T cell repertoires in COVID-19. Profiled with immunoSEQ multiplex PCR; TCRdb holds only in-frame clones, not every one. The sample includes 210,000 or so clones, approximately 85% of them seen just once. The sequenced sample was peripheral blood. The receptors originated from a woman in her 70s with active or convalescent COVID-19.

The V and J genes are TRBV4-1 and TRBJ1-5, with D possibly being TRBD1 (5 bases). Germline CDR1 and CDR2: MGHRA and YSYEKL. The CDR3 contains 15 residues. V was pared by 4 bases and J by 3 bases, with 13 bases between. The CDR3 DNA is TGCGCCAGCAGCCTCTCAGCGGGGGTCAATCAGCCCCAGCATTTT. Translation gives CASSLSAGVNQPQHF.

This clone has just a few counts. The CDR3 loop reads CASSESPEGGYGYTF. The CDR3 coding sequence is TGTGCCAGCAGTGAATCCCCGGAAGGGGGCTATGGCTACACCTTC. The chain joins TRBV25-1 to TRBJ1-2; weak D call: TRBD1 (6 bases). Germline CDR1 reads MGHDK; CDR2 reads SYGVNS. This CDR3 region has 15 residues. V was clipped by 1 base and J by 4 bases, with 13 bases between them.

The CDR3 loop reads CASSLTSKGENEQFF. The CDR3 DNA is TGTGCCAGCAGCTTAACGAGTAAAGGAGAGAATGAGCAGTTCTTC. The chain joins TRBV7-3 to TRBJ2-1, with D unclear. Germline-derived CDR1 and CDR2 are SGHTA and FQGTGA. CDR3 length: 15 amino acids. Trimming pared 0 bases from V and 7 bases from J, leaving 13 bases between.

This clone has only one observation. This chain connects TRBV3-1 (or the pseudogene TRBV3-2) to TRBJ1-1; D perhaps matches TRBD1 (5 bases). Germline CDR1 reads LGHDT; CDR2 reads YNNKEL (reference sequence). With 6 bases removed from V and 1 base from J, the gap between germline ends came to 9 bases. The CDR3 sequence is 13 residues long. The CDR3 region has the DNA TGTGCCAGCAGGGACGGACAGAACACTGAAGCTTTCTTT. It translates to CASRDGQNTEAFF.

V gene TRBV12-3 or TRBV12-4 combines with J gene TRBJ2-7, with D possibly being TRBD1 (7 bases). The CDR3 covers 13 residues. With 5 bases removed from V and 7 bases from J, the gap between germline ends came to 15 bases. The chain's CDR3 is CASSRKAGGEQYF. CDR3 sequence (DNA): TGTGCCAGCAGTCGCAAAGCAGGGGGGGAGCAGTACTTC.

The rearrangement links TRBV4-2 to TRBJ1-2; 9 bases line up with TRBD1. The CDR3 sequence is 16 residues long. The germline CDR1 and CDR2 sequences are LGHNA and YNFKEQ. V dropped 1 base and J dropped 8; count of bases not matched to a gene: 11. CDR3 amino acids: CASSQASGQGSEGYTF. The CDR3 bases are TGTGCCAGCAGCCAAGCCTCGGGACAGGGATCGGAGGGCTACACCTTC.

This clone occurred a few times. This chain uses TRBV5-1 with TRBJ2-7; 7 positions match TRBD1. There are 14 residues in the CDR3. The V gene end was trimmed by 4 bases and the J gene end by 0 bases; junction bases not matched to a gene: 4. Germline CDR1 SGHRS, CDR2 YFSETQ. Written as DNA, the CDR3 is TGCGCCAGCAGCCTACAGGGGCACTCCTACGAGCAGTACTTC. Residues: CASSLQGHSYEQYF.

The J gene is TRBJ2-7, the V gene TRBV18; D may be TRBD1 (5 bases). Germline V gene sequence: CDR1 KGHSH, CDR2 LQKENI. The V end lost 3 bases, the J end lost 3 bases, and 15 bases lay between the germline ends. The CDR3 contains 15 residues. The CDR3 DNA is TGTGCCAGCTCACCGACGACGGCGCAGGGCTACGAGCAGTACTTC. Its translation is CASSPTTAQGYEQYF.

The CDR3 region is CASSDHGGLGDNEQFF. The CDR3, as DNA: TGCGCCAGCAGTGATCACGGGGGACTGGGAGACAATGAGCAGTTCTTC. The rearrangement joins TRBV10-2 to TRBJ2-1; D may be TRBD2 (6 bases). Trimming took 3 bases from V and 5 from J, leaving 17 bases between them. The CDR3 totals 16 residues. Germline CDR1 and CDR2: WSHSY and SAAADI.

V and J are TRBV5-1 and TRBJ1-1; possibly TRBD1 for D (6 bases). Trimming pared 0 bases from V and 0 bases from J, leaving 9 bases between. This CDR3 region has 15 residues. Per germline, CDR1 SGHRS and CDR2 YFSETQ. CDR3 residues: CASSLAWTVNTEAFF. For the CDR3, the DNA is TGCGCCAGCAGCTTGGCCTGGACAGTGAACACTGAAGCTTTCTTT.

The genes are TRBV5-6 and TRBJ1-1; maybe TRBD1 (5 bases). Germline values: CDR1 SGHDT, CDR2 YYEEEE. Trimming removed 1 base at V and 5 bases at J, with 18 bases between. The CDR3 spans 16 residues. The CDR3 DNA sequence: TGTGCCAGCAGCTTGCTTTTATCCTCCGGGGGGACTGAAGCTTTCTTT. Its protein is CASSLLLSSGGTEAFF.

The chain recombines TRBV6-4 with TRBJ2-4; D remains ambiguous. CDR1 and CDR2 from the germline V gene are MRHNA and SNTAGT. This CDR3 has 14 amino acids. V shed 0 bases and J shed 10 bases, with 13 bases lying between them. The CDR3: CASSDSTGSRIQYF. The CDR3 DNA reads as TGTGCCAGCAGTGACTCCACCGGGTCCCGAATTCAGTACTTC.

This clone has a single count. The rearrangement joins TRBV7-9 to TRBJ1-2; D is perhaps TRBD1 (5 bases). V lost 4 bases to trimming and J lost 2 bases, with 11 bases between them. Germline V gives CDR1 SEHNR, CDR2 FQNEAQ (reference sequence). This CDR3 contains 14 residues. The CDR3 region is CASSSLKGNYGYTF. The CDR3 DNA sequence: TGTGCCAGCAGCTCTCTAAAGGGGAACTATGGCTACACCTTC.

The chain carries TRBV4-2 and TRBJ2-1; 12 bases match TRBD2. The germline CDR1 and CDR2 sequences are LGHNA and YNFKEQ. The CDR3 sequence is 19 residues long. Trimming took 0 bases from V and 5 from J; bases not matched to a gene: 11. The CDR3 bases are TGTGCCAGCAGCCAAGATACGTCGCTAGCGGGAGGGCCTAACAATGAGCAGTTCTTC. Translated: CASSQDTSLAGGPNNEQFF.

The rearrangement uses TRBV3-1 (or the pseudogene TRBV3-2) and TRBJ2-1; 7 nucleotides match TRBD2. The CDR3 contains 14 residues. The trim removed 4 bases at V and 8 bases at J, leaving 8 bases unmatched. The germline gives CDR1 LGHDT, CDR2 YNNKEL (reference sequence). DNA for the CDR3: TGTGCCAGCAGCCCTGGAAACGGGAGGCATGAGCAGTTCTTC. Translation gives CASSPGNGRHEQFF.

This clone occurred once. The J gene is TRBJ2-1, the V gene TRBV5-1, with D unresolved. Germline-derived CDR1 and CDR2 are SGHRS and YFSETQ. The CDR3 is 13 residues long. Between the trimmed V and J ends, which lost 3 bases and 6 bases, there was a span of 10 bases. Here the CDR3 reads CASSYDLPNEQFF. The CDR3 DNA reads as TGCGCCAGCAGCTACGACTTACCCAATGAGCAGTTCTTC.

The V gene is TRBV5-5, the J gene TRBJ2-7; 7 bases agree with TRBD1. Trimming removed 5 bases from V and 2 bases from J; junction bases left unmatched: 7. Germline V lookup: CDR1 SGHKS, CDR2 YYEKEE (reference sequence). This CDR3 is built from 14 residues. The CDR3 here is CASRSGQAAYEQYF. CDR3 nucleotide sequence: TGTGCCAGCAGATCCGGACAGGCCGCCTACGAGCAGTACTTC.

The chain has TRBV5-1 and TRBJ1-2; 8 bases map to TRBD1. Germline CDR1 is SGHRS and CDR2 is YFSETQ. This CDR3 comprises 13 residues. Trimming took 4 bases from V and 8 from J; bases not matched to a gene: 7. The CDR3 reads CASSISDREGYTF. CDR3 sequence (DNA): TGCGCCAGCAGCATTTCGGACAGGGAAGGCTACACCTTC.

The chain employs TRBV9 and TRBJ1-1; D ambiguous. This CDR3 is 13 amino acids long. Trimming removed 1 base at V and 5 bases at J, with 9 bases between. The germline V gene encodes CDR1 SGDLS and CDR2 YYNGEE. CDR3 loop: CASSVFGSTEAFF. The CDR3 DNA follows: TGTGCCAGCAGCGTATTCGGTTCGACTGAAGCTTTCTTT. Full variable domain (remainder filled in from reference TRBV9 and TRBJ1-1): DSGVTQTPKHLITATGQRVTLRCSPRSGDLSVYWYQQSLDQGLQFLIQYYNGEERAKGNILERFSAQQFPDLHSELNLSSLELGDSALYFCASSVFGSTEAFFGQGTRLTVV.

This clone was counted between two and nine times. The chain is built from TRBV6-5 and TRBJ2-3; D remains unclear. CDR3 length: 11 residues. CDR1 is MNHEY, CDR2 SVGAGI, per germline. The V end was cut by 5 bases, the J end by 4 bases, with 4 bases between. The CDR3: CASSISDTQYF. CDR3 sequence (DNA): TGTGCCAGCAGTATCTCAGATACGCAGTATTTT.

The V call is TRBV27, the J call TRBJ1-1; D is uncertain. The V gene lost 4 bases and the J gene lost 0 bases, with 9 bases spanning the gap. CDR3 length: 14 residues. Germline CDR1 MNHEY, CDR2 SMNVEV (reference sequence). The CDR3 spells CASSSPGLNTEAFF. The CDR3 coding sequence is TGTGCCAGCAGTTCGCCAGGCTTGAACACTGAAGCTTTCTTT.

The rearrangement uses TRBV2 and TRBJ1-4, with 8 bases identical to TRBD1. Germline CDR1 and CDR2: SNHLY and FYNNEI. The V segment lost 7 bases and the J segment 2 bases; nucleotides outside the gene matches: 6. This CDR3 has 15 amino acids. The CDR3 here is CASIGRDRTNEKLFF. CDR3 DNA: TGTGCCAGCATTGGCAGGGACAGGACTAATGAAAAACTGTTTTTT.

The J gene is TRBJ1-1, the V gene TRBV29-1; D ambiguous. The CDR3 has 12 residues. The V end was cut by 6 bases, the J end by 11 bases, with 19 bases between. CDR1 is SQVTM and CDR2 is ANQGSEA in the germline V gene. This chain's CDR3 is CSVARQAPGAFF. The CDR3 DNA reads as TGCAGCGTGGCAAGGCAGGCCCCCGGTGCTTTCTTT.

The count of this clone is one. The genes are TRBV11-2 and TRBJ2-3; perhaps TRBD1 as D (6 bases). CDR1 and CDR2 from the germline V gene are SGHAT and FQNNGV. Trimming removed 5 bases from V and 2 bases from J, with 17 bases in between. This CDR3 region has 16 residues. In nucleotides, the CDR3 is TGTGCCAGCAGCCGCCGGGGACAACAATTCACAGATACGCAGTATTTT. Translating gives CASSRRGQQFTDTQYF.

The J gene is TRBJ1-1, the V gene TRBV6-4; D is unresolved. The V gene lost 5 bases and the J gene lost 1 base, with 8 bases spanning the gap. Germline loops: CDR1 MRHNA, CDR2 SNTAGT. The CDR3 is 13 residues long. The CDR3 loop reads CASSTERNTEAFF. The CDR3, as DNA: TGTGCCAGCAGTACAGAGAGGAACACTGAAGCTTTCTTT.

This clone has just a few counts. The chain uses TRBV7-2 and TRBJ2-4; TRBD1 is a possible D gene (6 bases). The CDR3 contains 12 residues. The germline CDR1 and CDR2 sequences are SGHTA and FQGNSA. V dropped 1 base and J dropped 15 bases, with 13 bases sitting between them. Here the CDR3 DNA reads TGTGCCAGCAGCTTAGGGCAGGGGCGGTCGTACTTC. It yields the protein CASSLGQGRSYF.

This clone was counted between two and nine times. The chain carries TRBV18 and TRBJ2-7, with 8 bases that match TRBD2. The CDR3 consists of 19 residues. Germline assignment: CDR1 KGHSH and CDR2 LQKENI. J was trimmed by 7 bases and V by 2 bases; bases with no gene match: 22. CDR3 DNA: TGTGCCAGCTCACCAGGGAGGCTAGCGGGTTTCCATCCCTACGTGGAGCAGTACTTC. This sequence encodes CASSPGRLAGFHPYVEQYF.